These T cell receptor beta chains were read from a single sample in a study of blood T cell repertoires in COVID-19. Libraries were prepared by immunoSEQ multiplex PCR; TCRdb keeps only in-frame clonotypes and omits some of them. The sample lists about 170,000 clones, about 85% occurring once. The specimen was peripheral blood. The receptors were gathered from a man in his fifties or sixties who had recovered from COVID-19. Each CDR3 is given with its conserved first and last residue. D genes are given only for firm matches. Expanded clones get a size class; other rows say once, few or many, or leave the size out.

cdr3_aa cdr3_nt j_call v_call clone_size d_call
CASNGGSLGNQPQHF TGTGCCAGCAACGGGGGGAGTCTCGGCAATCAGCCCCAGCATTTT TRBJ1-5 TRBV2 - -
CAWSVQGDQPQHF TGTGCCTGGAGTGTACAGGGCGATCAGCCCCAGCATTTT TRBJ1-5 TRBV30 - -
CASSFSGTGGSYEQYF TGTGCCAGTAGTTTCTCCGGGACCGGGGGATCCTACGAGCAGTACTTC TRBJ2-7 TRBV19 - -
CASSFVQNYGYTF TGTGCCAGCAGTTTCGTACAGAACTATGGCTACACCTTC TRBJ1-2 TRBV27 - -
CASRKTGTANTEAFF TGTGCCAGTAGAAAAACCGGGACAGCGAACACTGAAGCTTTCTTT TRBJ1-1 TRBV19 - TRBD1
CARRTASNTGELFF TGTGCCAGACGGACAGCCTCGAACACCGGGGAGCTGTTTTTT TRBJ2-2 TRBV2 - -
CASSALGTGNSPLHF TGTGCCAGCAGTGCCCTCGGGACAGGCAATTCACCCCTCCACTTT TRBJ1-6 TRBV2 - TRBD1
CASSLAGSSYNEQFF TGTGCCAGCAGCTTAGCGGGCAGCTCCTACAATGAGCAGTTCTTC TRBJ2-1 TRBV7-9 once -
CASSQAASGYNEQFF TGTGCCAGCAGCCAAGCGGCTAGCGGTTACAATGAGCAGTTCTTC TRBJ2-1 TRBV4-2 - TRBD2
CAIQQVQASDTQYF TGTGCCATACAACAGGTACAGGCCTCAGATACGCAGTATTTT TRBJ2-3 TRBV6-5 - -
CASRRTGGFTDTQYF TGTGCCAGCAGGAGGACAGGAGGATTTACAGATACGCAGTATTTT TRBJ2-3 TRBV6-5 - TRBD1